This T cell receptor beta chain was identified in a study of technical replicates of blood from several donors. The assay was immunoSEQ multiplex PCR, and TCRdb's table has in-frame clones only and misses some. The profile shows some 70,000 clones, more than 75% of them singletons. The V segment lost 0 bases and the J segment 6 bases; nucleotides outside the gene matches: 9. The CDR3 totals 16 residues. The germline gives CDR1 SGDLS, CDR2 YYNGEE. This TCR came from a human donor in good health. Some clones in this sample may be carry-over from other donors' samples. This chain joins TRBV9 and TRBJ2-1; TRBD2 matches at 7 bases. Specimen: PBMCs. CDR3 in DNA: TGTGCCAGCAGCGTAGGTCGGGACTACCTACGCAATGAGCAGTTCTTC. Its protein is CASSVGRDYLRNEQFF.